This T cell receptor beta chain was captured in a study of type 1 regulatory T cells. Notes on this clonotype: No antigen is known for it.

From the reads, TCRdb called clonotypes with MiXCR, one entry per CDR3 protein. The repertoire has approximately 25,000 distinct CDR3 sequences, less than 50% of them found once; the top ten carry 4% to 6%. The sample comprised cultured T cells, either the whole culture or a sorted T cell fraction (not recorded which). This receptor was obtained from a human donor in good health.

The DNA for the CDR3 is TGTGCCAGCAGCTTAGCCGGGACAGGGGCCTACGAGCAGTACTTC. The encoded protein is CASSLAGTGAYEQYF. The V gene is TRBV7-2, the J gene TRBJ2-7; TRBD1 agrees at 10 bases. With 0 bases clipped from V and 2 bases from J, the junction kept 1 base outside the gene matches. The CDR3 totals 15 residues. Germline lookup yields CDR1 SGHTA and CDR2 FQGNSA.